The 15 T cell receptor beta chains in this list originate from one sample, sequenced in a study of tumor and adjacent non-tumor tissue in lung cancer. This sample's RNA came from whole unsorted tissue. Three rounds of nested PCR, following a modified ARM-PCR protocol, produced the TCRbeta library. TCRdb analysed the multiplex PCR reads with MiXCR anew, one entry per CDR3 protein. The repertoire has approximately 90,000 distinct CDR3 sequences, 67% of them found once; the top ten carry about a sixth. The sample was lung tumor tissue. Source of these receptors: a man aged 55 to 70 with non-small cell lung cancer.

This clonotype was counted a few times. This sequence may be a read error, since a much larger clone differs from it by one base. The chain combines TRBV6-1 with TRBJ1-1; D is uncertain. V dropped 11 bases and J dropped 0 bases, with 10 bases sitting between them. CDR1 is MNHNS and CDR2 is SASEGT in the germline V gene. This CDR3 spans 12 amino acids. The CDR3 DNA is TGTGCCGGTAATTCGATGAACACTGAAGCTTTCTTT. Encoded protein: CAGNSMNTEAFF.

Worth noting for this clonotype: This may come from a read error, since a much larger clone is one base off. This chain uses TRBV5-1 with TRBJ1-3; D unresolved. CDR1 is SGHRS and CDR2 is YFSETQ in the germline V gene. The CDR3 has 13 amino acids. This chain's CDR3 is CASSSPSGSTIYF. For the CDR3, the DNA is TGCGCCAGCAGCTCCCCAAGTGGAAGCACCATATATTTT.

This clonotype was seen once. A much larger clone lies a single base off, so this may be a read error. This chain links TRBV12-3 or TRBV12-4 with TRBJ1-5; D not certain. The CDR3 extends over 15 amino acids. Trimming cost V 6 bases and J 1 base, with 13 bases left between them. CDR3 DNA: TGTGCCAGCAGCAGTTCATTCCCAAGCAATCAGCCCCAGCATTTT. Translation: CASSSSFPSNQPQHF.

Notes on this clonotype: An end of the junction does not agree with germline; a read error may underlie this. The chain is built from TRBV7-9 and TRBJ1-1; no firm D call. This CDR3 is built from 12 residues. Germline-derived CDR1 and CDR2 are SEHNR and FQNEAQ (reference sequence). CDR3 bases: TGTGCCAGCAGAAAAGGGAGCACTGAAGCCGTCTTT. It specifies CASRKGSTEAVF.

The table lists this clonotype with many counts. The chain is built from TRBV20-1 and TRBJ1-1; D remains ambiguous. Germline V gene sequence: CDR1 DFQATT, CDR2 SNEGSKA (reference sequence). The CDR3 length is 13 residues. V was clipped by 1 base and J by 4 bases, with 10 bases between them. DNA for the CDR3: TGCAGTGCTAGAGCCAACCCCTCCACTGAAGCTTTCTTT. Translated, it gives CSARANPSTEAFF.

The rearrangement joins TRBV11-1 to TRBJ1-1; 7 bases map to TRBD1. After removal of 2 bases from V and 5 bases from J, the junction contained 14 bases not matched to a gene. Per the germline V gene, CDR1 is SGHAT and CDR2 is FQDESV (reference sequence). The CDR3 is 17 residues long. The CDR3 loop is CASSLSRDSIVNTEAFF. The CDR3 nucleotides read TGTGCCAGCAGCTTATCCAGGGACAGCATAGTTAATACTGAAGCTTTCTTT.

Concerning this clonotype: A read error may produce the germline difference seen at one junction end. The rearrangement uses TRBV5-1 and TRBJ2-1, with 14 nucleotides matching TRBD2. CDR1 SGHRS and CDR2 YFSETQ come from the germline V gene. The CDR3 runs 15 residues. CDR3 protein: CASRPGLAGAGEQSF. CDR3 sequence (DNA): TGCGCCAGCAGGCCGGGACTAGCGGGAGCTGGCGAGCAGTCTTTC.

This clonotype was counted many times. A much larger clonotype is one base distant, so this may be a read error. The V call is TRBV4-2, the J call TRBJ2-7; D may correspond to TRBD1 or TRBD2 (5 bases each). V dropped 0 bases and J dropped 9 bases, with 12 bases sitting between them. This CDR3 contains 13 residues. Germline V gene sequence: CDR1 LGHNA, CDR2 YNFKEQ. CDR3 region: CASSQDPARGQYF. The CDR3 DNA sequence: TGTGCCAGCAGCCAAGATCCCGCGAGGGGGCAGTACTTC.

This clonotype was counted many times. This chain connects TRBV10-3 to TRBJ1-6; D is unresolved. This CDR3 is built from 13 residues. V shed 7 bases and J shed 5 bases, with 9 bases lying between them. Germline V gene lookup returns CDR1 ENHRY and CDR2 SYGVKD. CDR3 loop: CAINRGHNSPLHF. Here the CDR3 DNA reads TGTGCCATCAACCGAGGGCATAATTCACCCCTCCACTTT.

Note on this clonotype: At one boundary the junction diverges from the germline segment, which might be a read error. The CDR3 spells CAGSSGTGGRNAIYF. CDR3 DNA sequence: TGTGCCGGCAGTTCCGGGACAGGGGGCCGAAACGCCATATATTTT. The V call is TRBV6-5, the J call TRBJ1-3; 12 bases agree with TRBD1. The CDR3 is 15 amino acids. The germline V gene has CDR1 MNHEY and CDR2 SVGAGI.

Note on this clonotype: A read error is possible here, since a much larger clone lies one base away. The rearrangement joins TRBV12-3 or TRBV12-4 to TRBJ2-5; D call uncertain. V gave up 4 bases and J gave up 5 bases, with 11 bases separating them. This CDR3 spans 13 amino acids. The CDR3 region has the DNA TGTGCCAGCAGTTCAGGTTTGGCGGAGACCCAGTACTTC. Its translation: CASSSGLAETQYF.

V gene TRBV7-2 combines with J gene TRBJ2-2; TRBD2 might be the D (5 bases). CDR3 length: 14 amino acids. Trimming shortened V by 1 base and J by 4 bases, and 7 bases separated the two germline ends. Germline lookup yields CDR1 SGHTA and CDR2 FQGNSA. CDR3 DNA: TGTGCCAGCAGCTTAGTAGGGAGCACCGGGGAGCTGTTTTTT. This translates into CASSLVGSTGELFF.

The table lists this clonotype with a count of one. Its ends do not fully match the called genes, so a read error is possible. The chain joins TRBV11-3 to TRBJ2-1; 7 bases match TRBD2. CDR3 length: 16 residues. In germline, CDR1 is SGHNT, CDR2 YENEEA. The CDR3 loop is CANSLWLAVSYNEQFF. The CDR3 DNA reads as TGTGCCAACAGCTTATGGCTAGCGGTGTCATACAATGAGCAGTTCTTC.

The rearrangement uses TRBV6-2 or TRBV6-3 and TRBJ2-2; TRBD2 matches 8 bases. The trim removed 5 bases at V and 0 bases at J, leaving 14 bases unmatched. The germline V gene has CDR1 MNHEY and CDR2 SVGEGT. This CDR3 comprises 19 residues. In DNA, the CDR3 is TGTGCCAGCAGTCCTCTGGCGGGGGGAATTAACACGAACACCGGGGAGCTGTTTTTT. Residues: CASSPLAGGINTNTGELFF.

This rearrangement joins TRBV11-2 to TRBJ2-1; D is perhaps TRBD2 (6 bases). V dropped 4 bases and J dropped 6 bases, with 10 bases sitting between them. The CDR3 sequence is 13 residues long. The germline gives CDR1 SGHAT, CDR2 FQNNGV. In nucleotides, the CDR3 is TGTGCCAGCAGCTCTAGCGTCCCCAATGAGCAGTTCTTC. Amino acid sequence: CASSSSVPNEQFF.